This TCR beta chain was sequenced in a study of T cells after yellow fever vaccination. The study's findings and limits: Reappearance after the booster was seen for most primary-vaccination clones, at 96% CD4 and 75% to 90% CD8. Only a small proportion of the clonotypes turned up in both the CD4 and the CD8 compartments, likely arising from convergent recombination.

A remark on this clonotype: As yet, its antigen is unknown.

V lost 5 bases and J lost 4; bases outside the gene matches: 7. This CDR3 has 17 amino acids. Germline CDR1 SGHTA, CDR2 FQGNSA. TCRdb re-called the 5' RACE reads with MiXCR, one entry per CDR3 protein. The sample lists 450,000 to 600,000 distinct CDR3 sequences; approximately 13% were seen once. The TCR sequence derives from a man aged 30 to 39 who received the YFV17D yellow fever vaccine. Sequenced material: PBMCs, taken on the day of the yellow fever booster vaccination. V is TRBV7-2 and J is TRBJ2-2; TRBD2 aligns across 13 bases. The CDR3 bases are TGTGCCAGCAGCCAACGGACTAGCGGGAGTAGCACCGGGGAGCTGTTTTTT. It is translated as CASSQRTSGSSTGELFF.